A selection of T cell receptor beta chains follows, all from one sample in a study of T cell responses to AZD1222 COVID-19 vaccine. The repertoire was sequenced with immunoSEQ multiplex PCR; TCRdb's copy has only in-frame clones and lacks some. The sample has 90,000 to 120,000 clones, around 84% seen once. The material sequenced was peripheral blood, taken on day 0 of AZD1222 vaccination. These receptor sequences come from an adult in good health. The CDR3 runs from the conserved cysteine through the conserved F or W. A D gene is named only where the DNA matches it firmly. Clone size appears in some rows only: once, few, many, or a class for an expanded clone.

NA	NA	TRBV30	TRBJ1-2	TGTGCCTGGACCGGACTCGGGGGGGACTATGGCTACACCTTC	CAWTGLGGDYGYTF
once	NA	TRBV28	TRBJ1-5	TGTGCCAGCAGTACGCCCGCCGGGACGGCTAATCAGCCCCAGCATTTT	CASSTPAGTANQPQHF
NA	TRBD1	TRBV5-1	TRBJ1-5	TGCGCCAGCAGAGAGACAGGGGATAGCAATCAGCCCCAGCATTTT	CASRETGDSNQPQHF
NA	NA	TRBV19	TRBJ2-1	TGTGCCAGTCGACCCGGGGACGGCTACAATGAGCAGTTCTTC	CASRPGDGYNEQFF
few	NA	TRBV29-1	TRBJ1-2	TGCAGCGCTTCTCAGGGTAATGGCTACACCTTC	CSASQGNGYTF
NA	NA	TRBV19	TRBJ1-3	TGTGCCAGTAGTGCCTCGGACCAAGGCGGAAACACCATATATTTT	CASSASDQGGNTIYF
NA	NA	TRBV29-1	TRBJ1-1	TGCAGCTTCGAAGGGGAGGCCATGGGCACTGAAGCTTTCTTT	CSFEGEAMGTEAFF
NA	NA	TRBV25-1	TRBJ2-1	TGTGCCAGCGTGTTACCTTACAACAATGAGCAGTTCTTC	CASVLPYNNEQFF
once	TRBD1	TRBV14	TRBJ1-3	TGTGCCAGCAGCCCCATCGGACAGGCACTCAACTCTGGAAACACCATATATTTT	CASSPIGQALNSGNTIYF
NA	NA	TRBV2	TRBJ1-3	TGTGCCGGAGGACAGCGAGACTCTGGAAACACCATATATTTT	CAGGQRDSGNTIYF
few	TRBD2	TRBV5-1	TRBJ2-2	TGCGCCAGCAGCAGTAGCGGGGTTCCTAACGCCGGGGAGCTGTTTTTT	CASSSSGVPNAGELFF